This T cell receptor beta chain is drawn from a study of vaccination and CD4 T cells after COVID-19 (dated by TCRdb to the early 2020s). At the level of the whole study: The convalescent cohort comprised six males and four females, including two Hispanic individuals, seven Caucasians, two Asians and one multiracial person. Each participant got two doses of either the Pfizer-BioNTech BNT162b2 vaccine (n=8) or the Moderna mRNA-1273 vaccine (n=2). Post-COVID blood samples were collected from convalescent patients a median of approximately 93 days after diagnosis, with a range of about 30 to 161 days. Post-vaccine blood samples were taken a median of 72 days after the second vaccine dose, with a range of 14 to 241 days. Overlapping spike peptide pools from SARS-CoV-2 and from the common cold coronaviruses HCoV-NL63, HCoV-OC43 and HCoV-229E were used as culture stimuli. In control cultures, a CEFX viral epitope pool was used as positive control, an HIV-1 Nef peptide pool was used as negative control, or no peptide was added. The spike-specific CD4+ TCR repertoire was compared before and after mRNA vaccination in over 9 COVID-19 convalescent patients and several infection-naive healthy vaccine recipients. At the TCR clonotype level, an earlier paper using these donors assessed memory CD4+ T cell crossreactivity between SARS-CoV-2 and common cold coronavirus spike proteins.

Libraries were constructed by PCR. At the Johns Hopkins FTIC core, DNA from the cultured CD4+ T cells underwent TCR sequencing with the Oncomine TCR Beta short-read assay. The QIAamp micro DNA kit was used to extract genomic DNA from the cultured CD4+ T cells. Oncomine TCR Beta libraries from cultured CD4+ T cells were pooled using unique dual indexes and sequenced on an Illumina iSeq 100. As for how the authors treated the data: Non-productive sequences were filtered out, and CDR3s that did not start with C, did not end with F or W, or were shorter than 7 amino acids were discarded. Antigen-specific clonotypes were identified with the MANAFEST web application by comparing peptide-stimulated wells with reference and other culture wells. For a clone to be called positive, the clone needed an FDR below 0.05, an odds ratio above 5, and a productive frequency above 0.1% in at least two of three replicate wells. A clonotype was classed as cross-reactive if the clonotype showed significant expansion both in SARS-CoV-2 spike wells and in at least one common cold coronavirus spike condition. Similarity between CDR3 sequences was evaluated in R version 3.6.1 using Levenshtein distances (stringdist) and unrooted phylogenetic trees (ape). Using fastp at Q25 and MiXCR, TCRdb reprocessed the public reads and kept productive beta chains. Merged by CDR3 protein, the rows form single entries marked with the most common genes and DNA. The authors' filters were not applied to this entry. For this sample the table gives roughly 9,000 distinct CDR3 sequences, of which roughly 49% were detected only once. The leading ten clones occupy roughly 17% of the sample.

This clonotype was seen more than once but under ten times. Its antigen is currently not known. It has no much larger one-base neighbor in the sample; base qualities were not kept. V sheds 4 bases and J sheds 10 bases, leaving 14 bases between their ends. Its CDR3 holds 14 amino acids, cysteine through phenylalanine. Solely the CDR3 DNA is kept, with 42 bases framed from the first base. CDR1 and CDR2 were assigned from the germline V gene as MDHEN and SYDVKM. Taken with the paper, the label for treatment or condition translates to: approximately 9-day PBMC culture with coronavirus spike peptide pools or control peptides (ViraFEST assay). CD4+ T cells from unexposed donors were collected before the COVID-19 pandemic (2011-2018). To expand antigen-specific T cells with peptide pools and then pick out the expanded clonotypes through TCR sequencing, the study relied on the ViraFEST assay. Under 2.5 million PBMCs per well were cultured in IMDM with approximately 4.9% human AB serum and 7.5 to 10 IU/ml IL-2, plus 10 ug/ml peptide pools. On days 3 and 7, half of the culture medium was replaced with fresh IL-2-containing medium. After less than twelve days of culture, CD4+ T cells were isolated by negative selection with the EasySep CD4+ T cell isolation kit. As far as cell numbers permitted, CD4+ T cells from unexposed donors were tested for reactivity against SARS-CoV-2 S and N as well as four spike pools from common cold coronaviruses. PBMCs were separated from whole blood using Ficoll-Paque Plus gradient centrifugation and then either used fresh or cryopreserved at -140C. Each culture condition was generally run in triplicate wells. Leukapheresis product for the unexposed donors was purchased commercially.

Broader findings and caveats from the paper: An increase in the median number of SARS-CoV-2-reactive clonotypes from approximately 21 after infection to a few dozen after vaccination was observed, but the change was not found to be significant. Among convalescent patients, a median around 86% of the SARS-CoV-2-reactive clones seen after vaccination appeared only after vaccination, which suggests priming specific to the vaccine. In convalescent patients, nearly all vaccine-specific clones (304 of 307) were found to be mono-reactive for SARS-CoV-2 spike rather than cross-reactive with common cold coronaviruses. Only a relatively small number of convalescent patients were included in the study, and early timepoints following natural infection were not analyzed.

This sequence was found in a human donor in good health. The sequence joins TRBV28 to TRBJ1-6; tentative D gene TRBD1, with 5 bases matching. The specimen was CD4+ T cells from blood, cultured in vitro. The nucleotide sequence reads TGTGCCAGCAGTTCTCCAGGGAGTCGCTCACCCCTCCACTTT. This gives the protein CASSSPGSRSPLHF.